Presented here are 2 T cell receptor beta chains from one specimen sequenced in a study of cytomegalovirus exposure and HLA in healthy donors (dated by TCRdb to 2017 to 2019). Preparation of the library involved the immunoSEQ multiplex PCR assay. A mixture of 60 forward primers for TCR Vbeta segments and 13 reverse primers for TCR Jbeta segments was used in the multiplex PCR. TCRdb holds this immuneACCESS table with in-frame rearrangements only. Some clones are missing; in checked studies, unresolved V genes explain under half, and the rest has no known cause. This sample has 100,000 to 150,000 clones in its table, and roughly 82% of those were observed once. Of the sample, less than 3.5% is held by the ten largest clones. Input material: PBMCs. These receptors were obtained from a woman in her thirties or forties in good health and CMV-seropositive.

This clone came up many times. The same CDR3 arises from other DNA sequences in this sample as well. The V gene is TRBV4-3, the J gene TRBJ1-4; D is unclear. Deletions cut 1 base from V and 0 bases from J, with 12 bases between. There are 17 residues in the CDR3. Looked up from germline, CDR1 is LGHNA and CDR2 is YSLEER. CDR3 protein: CASSQGQVGATNEKLFF. CDR3 DNA sequence: TGCGCCAGCAGCCAAGGGCAGGTGGGCGCAACTAATGAAAAACTGTTTTTT.

CDR3 protein: CASGTGGLSFGYTF. For the CDR3, the DNA is TGTGCCAGCGGGACAGGGGGGTTGTCTTTTGGCTACACCTTC. V usage is TRBV28 and J usage is TRBJ1-2; 11 bases match TRBD1. V lost 8 bases to trimming and J lost 7 bases; unmatched junction nucleotides: 9. This CDR3 region has 14 residues. Germline-derived CDR1 and CDR2 are MDHEN and SYDVKM.